Listed below are T cell receptor beta chains from one sample, sequenced in a study of cytomegalovirus exposure and HLA in healthy donors. TCRdb keeps only in-frame clones here, not all; method: immunoSEQ multiplex PCR. The table shows about 220,000 clones, with 80% to 95% occurring only once. The sample comprised PBMCs. These receptors were obtained from a woman between 18 and 29 years old in good health and CMV-seronegative. CDR3s include the opening cysteine and the closing phenylalanine or tryptophan. D genes are given only for firm matches. Not all rows give a size; the values are once, few, many and, for expanded clones, a class.

d_call: -; clone_size: few; v_call: TRBV7-9; j_call: TRBJ2-1; cdr3_nt: TGTGCCAGCAGCTTGTCGGGCTCCTACAATGAGCAGTTCTTC; cdr3_aa: CASSLSGSYNEQFF
d_call: -; clone_size: -; v_call: TRBV7-3; j_call: TRBJ1-1; cdr3_nt: TGTGCCAGCAGCTTACGGGGGACTGAAGCTTTCTTT; cdr3_aa: CASSLRGTEAFF
d_call: TRBD2; clone_size: -; v_call: TRBV2; j_call: TRBJ2-7; cdr3_nt: TGTGCCAGCAGGGAGACTAGCGGAGCCTACGAGCAGTACTTC; cdr3_aa: CASRETSGAYEQYF
d_call: -; clone_size: -; v_call: TRBV5-4; j_call: TRBJ1-4; cdr3_nt: TGTGCCAGCAGCTTGGCGGTCCGTGGTGAAAAACTGTTTTTT; cdr3_aa: CASSLAVRGEKLFF
d_call: -; clone_size: -; v_call: TRBV7-2; j_call: TRBJ2-6; cdr3_nt: TGTGCCAGCAGCTTTAAGAGGGCTGGGGCCAACGTCCTGACTTTC; cdr3_aa: CASSFKRAGANVLTF
d_call: -; clone_size: -; v_call: TRBV28; j_call: TRBJ1-4; cdr3_nt: TGTGCCAGCAGTTTATCTGGTCCCACTGCAACTAATGAAAAACTGTTTTTT; cdr3_aa: CASSLSGPTATNEKLFF
d_call: -; clone_size: -; v_call: TRBV5-1; j_call: TRBJ2-5; cdr3_nt: TGCGCCAGCAGCCCTGGAGCTAGCGAGGGGACCCAGTACTTC; cdr3_aa: CASSPGASEGTQYF
d_call: TRBD1; clone_size: -; v_call: TRBV5-1; j_call: TRBJ1-1; cdr3_nt: TGCGCCAGCAGCTTGGCGCAGGGGGCTAACACTGAAGCTTTCTTT; cdr3_aa: CASSLAQGANTEAFF
d_call: TRBD2; clone_size: -; v_call: TRBV7-2; j_call: TRBJ2-5; cdr3_nt: TGTGCCAGCAGCAGACCGAGGACTAGCGGGAATGGCCAAGAGACCCAGTACTTC; cdr3_aa: CASSRPRTSGNGQETQYF
d_call: -; clone_size: -; v_call: TRBV10-3; j_call: TRBJ1-1; cdr3_nt: TGTGCCGTCCAGGGGCCCCTCATGAACACTGAAGCTTTCTTT; cdr3_aa: CAVQGPLMNTEAFF
d_call: -; clone_size: -; v_call: TRBV27; j_call: TRBJ2-5; cdr3_nt: TGTGCCAGCAGTCCCATGACGGGGGGCCTGACCCAGTACTTC; cdr3_aa: CASSPMTGGLTQYF
d_call: TRBD1; clone_size: -; v_call: TRBV9; j_call: TRBJ1-2; cdr3_nt: TGTGCCAGCAGCGTAGTCGGACAGGGGGCTTCTGGCTACACCTTC; cdr3_aa: CASSVVGQGASGYTF
d_call: -; clone_size: -; v_call: TRBV18; j_call: TRBJ1-1; cdr3_nt: TGTGCCAGCTCACCACCGTTCGGGAGGGCCACTGAAGCTTTCTTT; cdr3_aa: CASSPPFGRATEAFF
d_call: TRBD1; clone_size: -; v_call: TRBV12-5; j_call: TRBJ1-2; cdr3_nt: TGTGCTAGTGGCCAAACAGGGGGAGGCTATGGCTACACCTTC; cdr3_aa: CASGQTGGGYGYTF
d_call: -; clone_size: -; v_call: TRBV19; j_call: TRBJ1-1; cdr3_nt: TGTGCCAGTAGTTATAGGAACACTGAAGCTTTCTTT; cdr3_aa: CASSYRNTEAFF
d_call: TRBD2; clone_size: -; v_call: TRBV7-9; j_call: TRBJ2-1; cdr3_nt: TGTGCCAGCAGCTACCTGACTAGCGGGGTCTATGAGCAGTTCTTC; cdr3_aa: CASSYLTSGVYEQFF
d_call: TRBD1; clone_size: -; v_call: TRBV6-1; j_call: TRBJ1-2; cdr3_nt: TGTGCCAGCAGTGAACAAGGACAGGGGAACTATGGCTACACCTTC; cdr3_aa: CASSEQGQGNYGYTF
d_call: -; clone_size: -; v_call: TRBV5-4; j_call: TRBJ1-2; cdr3_nt: TGTGCCAGCAGCTTGGACGGGCGGGGGACTAACTATGGCTACACCTTC; cdr3_aa: CASSLDGRGTNYGYTF
d_call: TRBD1; clone_size: -; v_call: TRBV5-4; j_call: TRBJ2-2; cdr3_nt: TGTGCCAGCAGCGACCCCGACAGGGGATACACCGGGGAGCTGTTTTTT; cdr3_aa: CASSDPDRGYTGELFF
d_call: -; clone_size: -; v_call: TRBV6-4; j_call: TRBJ1-1; cdr3_nt: TGTGCCAGCAGTGACGAAGGCGGCACTGAAGCTTTCTTT; cdr3_aa: CASSDEGGTEAFF
d_call: -; clone_size: -; v_call: TRBV5-4; j_call: TRBJ1-5; cdr3_nt: TGTGCCAGCAGCTTGGACGAGGGTCAGCCCCAGCATTTT; cdr3_aa: CASSLDEGQPQHF
d_call: -; clone_size: -; v_call: TRBV27; j_call: TRBJ1-5; cdr3_nt: TGTGCCAGCAGTAAAAGCCGACCTCAGGCAGGGCATAGCAATCAGCCCCAGCATTTT; cdr3_aa: CASSKSRPQAGHSNQPQHF
d_call: -; clone_size: few; v_call: TRBV19; j_call: TRBJ2-7; cdr3_nt: TGTGCCAGTAGTATTAGGGACTGGACCTCCTACGAGCAGTACTTC; cdr3_aa: CASSIRDWTSYEQYF
d_call: -; clone_size: -; v_call: TRBV6-5; j_call: TRBJ2-1; cdr3_nt: TGTGCCAGCAGTTGGCAGCTCACGACCGGGTTCGCTGAGCAGTTCTTC; cdr3_aa: CASSWQLTTGFAEQFF
d_call: TRBD1; clone_size: -; v_call: TRBV27; j_call: TRBJ2-2; cdr3_nt: TGTGCCAGCAGTTTACCCGGGACAGGGTACACCGGGGAGCTGTTTTTT; cdr3_aa: CASSLPGTGYTGELFF
d_call: TRBD1; clone_size: -; v_call: TRBV2; j_call: TRBJ1-2; cdr3_nt: TGTGCCAGCAGTGCGGACAGGGGAGGCGGCTACACCTTC; cdr3_aa: CASSADRGGGYTF
d_call: -; clone_size: few; v_call: TRBV11-3; j_call: TRBJ2-2; cdr3_nt: TGTGCCAGCAGCCAAGGTCGGTTAGCCAACACCGGGGAGCTGTTTTTT; cdr3_aa: CASSQGRLANTGELFF
d_call: TRBD1; clone_size: -; v_call: TRBV5-1; j_call: TRBJ2-1; cdr3_nt: TGCGCCAGCAGCTTGGGAGGGGACAGGGGGATCTTC; cdr3_aa: CASSLGGDRGIF
d_call: TRBD1; clone_size: -; v_call: TRBV4-1; j_call: TRBJ1-4; cdr3_nt: TGCGCCAGTTATCCGGGACAGACTCCCGTAAAACTGTTTTTT; cdr3_aa: CASYPGQTPVKLFF
d_call: TRBD1; clone_size: -; v_call: TRBV7-2; j_call: TRBJ2-7; cdr3_nt: TGTGCCAGCAGCTTTGGGACAGGGGGCGACTCCTCTCTGTACGAGCAGTACTTC; cdr3_aa: CASSFGTGGDSSLYEQYF
d_call: -; clone_size: -; v_call: TRBV2; j_call: TRBJ2-7; cdr3_nt: TGTGCCAGTTTCACAGGGCGAGCGATCGACGAGCAGTACTTC; cdr3_aa: CASFTGRAIDEQYF
d_call: TRBD1; clone_size: -; v_call: TRBV5-1; j_call: TRBJ1-4; cdr3_nt: TGCGCCAGCAGCTTGGAAGGGGGCAACGAAAAACTGTTTTTT; cdr3_aa: CASSLEGGNEKLFF
d_call: -; clone_size: once; v_call: TRBV6-5; j_call: TRBJ1-6; cdr3_nt: TGTGCCAGCATGGGGTGGACAGCTAATTCACCCCTCCACTTT; cdr3_aa: CASMGWTANSPLHF
d_call: -; clone_size: -; v_call: TRBV12-5; j_call: TRBJ2-1; cdr3_nt: TGTGCTAGTGGTTCGGGGTTGCGGGATGTTAGTTACAATGAGCAGTTCTTC; cdr3_aa: CASGSGLRDVSYNEQFF
d_call: -; clone_size: -; v_call: TRBV28; j_call: TRBJ1-2; cdr3_nt: TGTGCCAGCAGTTTCGGGGGAGTTAACTATGGCTACACCTTC; cdr3_aa: CASSFGGVNYGYTF
d_call: -; clone_size: -; v_call: TRBV2; j_call: TRBJ1-1; cdr3_nt: TGTGCCAGCAGCGGGATACAGGGAACTGAAGCTTTCTTT; cdr3_aa: CASSGIQGTEAFF
d_call: -; clone_size: once; v_call: TRBV27; j_call: TRBJ2-1; cdr3_nt: TGTGCCAGCAGTTTCGGTGGTGAGCAGTTCTTC; cdr3_aa: CASSFGGEQFF
d_call: -; clone_size: -; v_call: TRBV7-3; j_call: TRBJ1-1; cdr3_nt: TGTGCCAGCAGCTTAAATCCCGCCGGGAACACTGAAGCTTTCTTT; cdr3_aa: CASSLNPAGNTEAFF
d_call: -; clone_size: -; v_call: TRBV5-6; j_call: TRBJ2-1; cdr3_nt: TGTGCCAGCAGACAAACAGGGAGTGAGCAGTTCTTC; cdr3_aa: CASRQTGSEQFF
d_call: TRBD2; clone_size: -; v_call: TRBV4-2; j_call: TRBJ2-1; cdr3_nt: TGTGCCAGCAGCCCAGACGGGCGGGAGGGCCACAATGAGCAGTTCTTC; cdr3_aa: CASSPDGREGHNEQFF
d_call: TRBD1; clone_size: -; v_call: TRBV4-1; j_call: TRBJ1-2; cdr3_nt: TGCGCCAGCAGCCAGTCGACAGGGTTTCGCGGCTACACCTTC; cdr3_aa: CASSQSTGFRGYTF
d_call: -; clone_size: once; v_call: TRBV28; j_call: TRBJ1-5; cdr3_nt: TGTGCCACCTTCGGGTCTGCGGGCCAGAGCAATCAGCCCCAGCATTTT; cdr3_aa: CATFGSAGQSNQPQHF
d_call: -; clone_size: -; v_call: TRBV10-3; j_call: TRBJ1-2; cdr3_nt: TGTGCCATCAGCCGGGACAAAGGTAACTATGGCTACACCTTC; cdr3_aa: CAISRDKGNYGYTF
d_call: -; clone_size: -; v_call: TRBV1; j_call: TRBJ2-5; cdr3_nt: TGCACCAGCAGCCATTCTCCTCCCCGGGACAGGGGGCGAAGGGAGACCCAGTACTTC; cdr3_aa: CTSSHSPPRDRGRRETQYF
d_call: TRBD1; clone_size: -; v_call: TRBV30; j_call: TRBJ1-1; cdr3_nt: TGTGCCTGGAGTAAGACAGGGGGGGACACTGAAGCTTTCTTT; cdr3_aa: CAWSKTGGDTEAFF
d_call: -; clone_size: -; v_call: TRBV18; j_call: TRBJ2-7; cdr3_nt: TGTGCCAGCTCCCCGACCTCGGGGGGCACGTACTCCTACGAGCAGTACTTC; cdr3_aa: CASSPTSGGTYSYEQYF
d_call: TRBD2; clone_size: -; v_call: TRBV30; j_call: TRBJ2-1; cdr3_nt: TGTGCCTGGACCCCAGCGGGGGATGAGCAGTTCTTC; cdr3_aa: CAWTPAGDEQFF
d_call: -; clone_size: once; v_call: TRBV19; j_call: TRBJ2-2; cdr3_nt: TGTGCCAGTAGTACGAGGGAAGGAGCCGGGGAGCTGTTTTTT; cdr3_aa: CASSTREGAGELFF
d_call: -; clone_size: -; v_call: TRBV7-8; j_call: TRBJ2-2; cdr3_nt: TGTGCCAGCAGCCGGTGGGACAAGGGGATCCCCGGGGAGCTGTTTTTT; cdr3_aa: CASSRWDKGIPGELFF
d_call: TRBD2; clone_size: -; v_call: TRBV2; j_call: TRBJ2-3; cdr3_nt: TGTGCCAGCAGTTCTAGCGGGGACCCGTGGACGCAGTATTTT; cdr3_aa: CASSSSGDPWTQYF
d_call: TRBD2; clone_size: -; v_call: TRBV5-1; j_call: TRBJ2-7; cdr3_nt: TGCGCCAGCAGCTTGACGACTAGCGGGAGCGCCCGGGGCGAGCAGTACTTC; cdr3_aa: CASSLTTSGSARGEQYF
d_call: -; clone_size: -; v_call: TRBV27; j_call: TRBJ1-5; cdr3_nt: TGTGCCAGCAGTTACAGGGTGGGTAATCAGCCCCAGCATTTT; cdr3_aa: CASSYRVGNQPQHF
d_call: TRBD1; clone_size: -; v_call: TRBV18; j_call: TRBJ1-1; cdr3_nt: TGTGCCAGCACCTTAACAGGGGCGGGCACTGAAGCTTTCTTT; cdr3_aa: CASTLTGAGTEAFF
d_call: -; clone_size: -; v_call: TRBV12-5; j_call: TRBJ2-1; cdr3_nt: TGTGCTAGTGGTTTGGACTACTACAATGAGCAGTTCTTC; cdr3_aa: CASGLDYYNEQFF
d_call: -; clone_size: -; v_call: TRBV6-1; j_call: TRBJ2-3; cdr3_nt: TGTGCCAGCAGTGAAGGGGCATCGACGCAGTATTTT; cdr3_aa: CASSEGASTQYF
d_call: -; clone_size: -; v_call: TRBV18; j_call: TRBJ2-3; cdr3_nt: TGTGCCAGCTCACCAGAAATACCGGGTCCACTAAAGTTTACGCAGTATTTT; cdr3_aa: CASSPEIPGPLKFTQYF
d_call: -; clone_size: -; v_call: TRBV30; j_call: TRBJ2-1; cdr3_nt: TGTGCCTGGAGTATGGCTAGTGAGCAGTTCTTC; cdr3_aa: CAWSMASEQFF
d_call: TRBD1; clone_size: -; v_call: TRBV9; j_call: TRBJ2-1; cdr3_nt: TGTGCCAGCAGCGTAGAATGGACAGGGGTAGGCAATGAGCAGTTCTTC; cdr3_aa: CASSVEWTGVGNEQFF
d_call: TRBD1; clone_size: -; v_call: TRBV5-4; j_call: TRBJ2-7; cdr3_nt: TGTGCCAGCTCACCCCGACAGGGCCCTTCCTACGAGCAGTACTTC; cdr3_aa: CASSPRQGPSYEQYF